Listed below are T cell receptor beta chains from one sample, sequenced in a study of blood T cell repertoires in COVID-19. The method was immunoSEQ multiplex PCR; TCRdb's version includes in-frame clones alone and lacks a portion of them. The sample records 50,000 to 80,000 clones, about 80% being singletons. The sequenced sample consisted of peripheral blood. These TCRs come from a man aged 55 to 70 with COVID-19, enrolled during active disease. Both conserved end residues are part of each CDR3. Fields, in order: clone size, J gene, D gene, V gene, CDR3 DNA, CDR3 protein. The D gene is left open where the match is weak. The size of a clone is reported for some rows only, either as once, few or many, or as a class for expanded clones.

once,TRBJ1-2,NA,TRBV12-3/TRBV12-4,TGTGCCAGCAGTTTGGGCAGGTTGAAGGGCTACACCTTC,CASSLGRLKGYTF
once,TRBJ2-6,TRBD1,TRBV27,TGTGCCAGCAGACGACAGGGTCTATCGGGGGCCAACGTCCTGACTTTC,CASRRQGLSGANVLTF
NA,TRBJ2-5,NA,TRBV4-1,TGCGCCAGCAGCCAATTTCAGGGCGAGACCCAGTACTTC,CASSQFQGETQYF
NA,TRBJ2-2,NA,TRBV7-9,TGTGCCAGCAGCTTAGATAGCGGAGGCACCGGGGAGCTGTTTTTT,CASSLDSGGTGELFF
NA,TRBJ1-1,TRBD1,TRBV2,TGTGCCAGCAGTGAATGGACAGGGTCTGAAGCTTTCTTT,CASSEWTGSEAFF
NA,TRBJ1-5,NA,TRBV23-1,TGCGCCAGCAGGTTAGGGCCCCTACAGGGTAAAAGCAATCAGCCCCAGCATTTT,CASRLGPLQGKSNQPQHF
few,TRBJ2-3,TRBD2,TRBV5-1,TGCGCCAGCAGCTTGGCCTGGACTAGCGGGGGAGATACGCAGTATTTT,CASSLAWTSGGDTQYF
NA,TRBJ2-7,NA,TRBV10-3,TGTGCCATCAGTGATTGGGACAACTACGAGCAGTACTTC,CAISDWDNYEQYF
once,TRBJ1-6,NA,TRBV7-9,TGTGCCAGCAGCTTAAAGGAGAGTTCACCCCTCCACTTT,CASSLKESSPLHF
NA,TRBJ1-1,NA,TRBV2,TGTGCCAGCAGTGGGAGTCAGCGGGGCACTGAAGCTTTCTTT,CASSGSQRGTEAFF
NA,TRBJ1-3,NA,TRBV30,TGTGCCTGGAGTGAAGGGGGAGTCACCATATATTTT,CAWSEGGVTIYF
NA,TRBJ2-7,NA,TRBV2,TGTGCCAGCTTCCCCAAAGAGAGCGGCTCCTACGAGCAGTACTTC,CASFPKESGSYEQYF
NA,TRBJ1-2,NA,TRBV5-4,TGTGCCAGCAGCCGTGACAGCTCTAACTATGGCTACACCTTC,CASSRDSSNYGYTF
NA,TRBJ1-3,NA,TRBV28,TGTGCCAGCTCCCGTGCGGGGGTGACCGGAAACACCATATATTTT,CASSRAGVTGNTIYF
NA,TRBJ2-5,TRBD2,TRBV11-2,TGTGCCAGCAGCCGGACTAGCGGTGTCCAAGAGACCCAGTACTTC,CASSRTSGVQETQYF
once,TRBJ2-3,NA,TRBV7-2,TGTGCCAGCAGCTGGGGTCCTAGCGGCACAGATACGCAGTATTTT,CASSWGPSGTDTQYF
NA,TRBJ1-1,NA,TRBV6-5,TGTGCCAGCAAACAGCCCATGAACACTGAAGCTTTCTTT,CASKQPMNTEAFF
NA,TRBJ2-7,TRBD2,TRBV24-1,TGTGCCAAACACACGGGACTAGCGGGATACGAGCAGTACTTC,CAKHTGLAGYEQYF
NA,TRBJ2-3,NA,TRBV28,TGTGCCAGCAGTTTATTAGCAGATACGCAGTATTTT,CASSLLADTQYF
NA,TRBJ1-4,NA,TRBV28,TGTGCCAGCAGTTCCCTGGTCGGAAAACTGTTTTTT,CASSSLVGKLFF
few,TRBJ1-6,NA,TRBV27,TGTGCCAGCAGTCTATTTTCGTCGGGGAATTCACCCCTCCACTTT,CASSLFSSGNSPLHF
NA,TRBJ1-6,TRBD1,TRBV2,TGTGCCAGCAGAGTCGGGACAGGGTATTCACCCCTCCACTTT,CASRVGTGYSPLHF
NA,TRBJ1-2,NA,TRBV11-2,TGTGCCAGCAGCTTAGTTCGCCAGGGCCATGGCTACACCTTC,CASSLVRQGHGYTF
NA,TRBJ2-2,TRBD2,TRBV5-6,TGTGCCAGCAGCTTGAGGCCTAGCGGGTTCACCGGGGAGCTGTTTTTT,CASSLRPSGFTGELFF
NA,TRBJ2-5,NA,TRBV5-5,TGTGCCAGCAGCTTGTTCGGGTTTATTACAGGCAGGACCCAGTACTTC,CASSLFGFITGRTQYF
once,TRBJ2-3,TRBD2,TRBV5-1,TGCGCCAGCAGCTTGGAAGCGGGATCCACAGATACGCAGTATTTT,CASSLEAGSTDTQYF
NA,TRBJ2-5,NA,TRBV18,TGTGCCAGCTCACCCCTTACAGCACAAGAGACCCAGTACTTC,CASSPLTAQETQYF
NA,TRBJ1-3,NA,TRBV12-3/TRBV12-4,TGTGCCAGCAGCTATACGATCGGAAACACCATATATTTT,CASSYTIGNTIYF
NA,TRBJ2-7,NA,TRBV7-2,TGTGCCAGCAGCATCAGCGGGACATTGAAAGAGCAGTACTTC,CASSISGTLKEQYF
NA,TRBJ1-2,NA,TRBV9,TGTGCCAGCAGCGTCTCGGTAAACTATGGCTACACCTTC,CASSVSVNYGYTF
NA,TRBJ2-1,NA,TRBV5-1,TGCGCCAGCAGACCTCGGGATCTCTCCTACAATGAGCAGTTCTTC,CASRPRDLSYNEQFF
NA,TRBJ2-3,TRBD2,TRBV29-1,TGCAGCGTTGATTGGCGGGGGGGAGATACGCAGTATTTT,CSVDWRGGDTQYF
few,TRBJ2-1,TRBD2,TRBV9,TGTGCCAGCAGCCTCAGCCCCAGCGGGAGTAAGCATGAGCAGTTCTTC,CASSLSPSGSKHEQFF
NA,TRBJ2-2,NA,TRBV7-6,TGTGCCAGCAGCTTTCTCGAAGGGCGACGGGACGGGGAGCTGTTTTTT,CASSFLEGRRDGELFF
few,TRBJ1-4,NA,TRBV10-3,TGTGCCATCAGTGATCCAACCCTGAGGGCTAATGAAAAACTGTTTTTT,CAISDPTLRANEKLFF
NA,TRBJ1-3,NA,TRBV5-4,TGTGCCACCAGGCGCGAGGACACCATATATTTT,CATRREDTIYF
NA,TRBJ2-7,TRBD2,TRBV5-4,TGTGCCAGCAGCCCCGGGAATAGCGGGAGTGTGTACGAGCAGTACTTC,CASSPGNSGSVYEQYF
NA,TRBJ2-3,TRBD2,TRBV7-2,TGTGCCAGCAGCTTACCGACTAGCAGTACGCAGTATTTT,CASSLPTSSTQYF
once,TRBJ2-4,TRBD1,TRBV5-1,TGCGCCAACAATCAGGGGGCAAAAAGGGCCAAAAACATTCAGTACTTC,CANNQGAKRAKNIQYF
NA,TRBJ2-7,TRBD2,TRBV19,TGTGCCAGTAGTGGTGAGGGGGCGGGAGGGGCCTACGAGCAGTACTTC,CASSGEGAGGAYEQYF
many,TRBJ2-7,TRBD2,TRBV29-1,TGCAGCGTTGCTGAGACTAGCGGGAGAAACGAGCAGTACTTC,CSVAETSGRNEQYF
NA,TRBJ1-4,NA,TRBV18,TGTGCCAGCTCACCTTCTCGAACAGGGTATAATGAAAAACTGTTTTTT,CASSPSRTGYNEKLFF
NA,TRBJ2-1,TRBD1,TRBV24-1,TGTGCCACCAGAGGACAGGGGGCAGGCAATGAGCAGTTCTTC,CATRGQGAGNEQFF
NA,TRBJ1-1,NA,TRBV7-6,TGTGCCTCGGGGGGGGCTGGCACTGAAGCTTTCTTT,CASGGAGTEAFF
NA,TRBJ1-2,TRBD1,TRBV2,TGTGCCAGCAGGGGACAGGGGGCACAGAGTGGCTACACCTTC,CASRGQGAQSGYTF
NA,TRBJ2-5,NA,TRBV1,TGCACCAGCAGCCTAGCGGGACCTGACCAAGAGACCCAGTACTTC,CTSSLAGPDQETQYF
NA,TRBJ2-7,TRBD2,TRBV7-2,TGTGCCAGCAGCTCCTCAATCGCGGGAGTATACGAGCAGTACTTC,CASSSSIAGVYEQYF
NA,TRBJ1-6,NA,TRBV4-1,TGCGCCAGCAGCCAAGAAGGGCAGGGAGGTTCACCCCTCCACTTT,CASSQEGQGGSPLHF
NA,TRBJ2-7,TRBD2,TRBV10-3,TGTGCCACCAGGACTAGCTCCAACTACGAGCAGTACTTC,CATRTSSNYEQYF
once,TRBJ2-3,TRBD2,TRBV6-6,TGTGCCAGCAGTCCTTCGAGCGGGAGCAGGGATACGCAGTATTTT,CASSPSSGSRDTQYF
NA,TRBJ1-5,NA,TRBV3-1/TRBV3-2,TGTGCCAGCAGCCAAGATCAGATTAATCAGCCCCAGCATTTT,CASSQDQINQPQHF